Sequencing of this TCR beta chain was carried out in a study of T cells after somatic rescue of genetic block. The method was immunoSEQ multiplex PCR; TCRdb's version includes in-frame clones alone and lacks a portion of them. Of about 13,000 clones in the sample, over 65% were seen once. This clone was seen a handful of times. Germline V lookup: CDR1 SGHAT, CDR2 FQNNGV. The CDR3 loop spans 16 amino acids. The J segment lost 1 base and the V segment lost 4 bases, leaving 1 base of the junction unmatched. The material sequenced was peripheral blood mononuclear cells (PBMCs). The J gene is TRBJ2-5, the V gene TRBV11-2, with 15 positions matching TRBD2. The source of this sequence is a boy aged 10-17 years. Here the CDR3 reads CASSSGLAGGQETQYF. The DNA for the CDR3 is TGTGCCAGCAGCTCGGGACTAGCGGGGGGCCAAGAGACCCAGTACTTC.